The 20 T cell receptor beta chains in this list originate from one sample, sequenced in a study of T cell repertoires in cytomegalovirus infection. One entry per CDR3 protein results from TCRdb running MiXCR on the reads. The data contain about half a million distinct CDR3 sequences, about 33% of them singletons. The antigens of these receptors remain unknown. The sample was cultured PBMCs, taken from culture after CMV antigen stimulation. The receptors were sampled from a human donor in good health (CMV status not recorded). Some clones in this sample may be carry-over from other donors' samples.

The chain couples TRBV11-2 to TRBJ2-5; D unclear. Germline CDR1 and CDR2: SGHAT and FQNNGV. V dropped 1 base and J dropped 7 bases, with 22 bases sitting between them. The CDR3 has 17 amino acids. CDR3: CASSLVRAGAIPGTQYF. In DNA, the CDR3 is TGTGCCAGCAGCTTAGTTAGAGCAGGTGCGATTCCCGGGACCCAGTACTTC.

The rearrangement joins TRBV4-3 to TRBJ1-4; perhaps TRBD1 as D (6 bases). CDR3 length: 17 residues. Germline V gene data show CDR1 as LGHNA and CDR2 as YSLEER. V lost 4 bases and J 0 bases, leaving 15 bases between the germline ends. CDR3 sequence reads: CASSPSPDRPTNEKLFF. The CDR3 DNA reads TGCGCCAGCAGCCCTTCACCGGACAGACCAACTAATGAAAAACTGTTTTTT.

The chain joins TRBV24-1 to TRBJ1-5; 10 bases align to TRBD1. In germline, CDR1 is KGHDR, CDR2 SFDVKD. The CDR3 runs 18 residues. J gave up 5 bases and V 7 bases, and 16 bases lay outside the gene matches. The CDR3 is CATSPETGGKKFDQPQHF. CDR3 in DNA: TGTGCCACCAGCCCCGAGACAGGGGGCAAAAAATTCGATCAGCCCCAGCATTTT.

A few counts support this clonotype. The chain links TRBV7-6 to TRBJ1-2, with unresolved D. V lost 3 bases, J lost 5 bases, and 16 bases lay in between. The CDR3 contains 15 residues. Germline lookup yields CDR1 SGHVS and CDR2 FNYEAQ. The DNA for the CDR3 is TGTGCCAGCAGCTTCACGACCCAAGGGAGGTATGGCTACACCTTC. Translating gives CASSFTTQGRYGYTF.

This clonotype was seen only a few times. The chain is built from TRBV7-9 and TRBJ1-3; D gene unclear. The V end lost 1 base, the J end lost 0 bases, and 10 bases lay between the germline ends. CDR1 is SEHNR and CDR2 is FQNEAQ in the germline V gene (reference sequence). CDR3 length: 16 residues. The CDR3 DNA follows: TGTGCCAGCAGCTTAGGGTCCCAATACTCTGGAAACACCATATATTTT. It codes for CASSLGSQYSGNTIYF.

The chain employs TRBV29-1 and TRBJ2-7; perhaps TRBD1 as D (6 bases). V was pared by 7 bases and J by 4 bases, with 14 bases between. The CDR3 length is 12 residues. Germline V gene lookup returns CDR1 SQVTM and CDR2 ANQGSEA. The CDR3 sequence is CSALTGTYEQYF. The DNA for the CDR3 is TGCAGCGCATTGACAGGAACATACGAGCAGTACTTC.

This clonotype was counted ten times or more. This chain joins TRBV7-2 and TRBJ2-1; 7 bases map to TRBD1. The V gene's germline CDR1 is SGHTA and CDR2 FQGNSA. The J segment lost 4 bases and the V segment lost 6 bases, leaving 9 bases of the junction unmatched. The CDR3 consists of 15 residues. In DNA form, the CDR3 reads TGTGCCAGCAGGCCACCCGGGACAGCTTACAATGAGCAGTTCTTC. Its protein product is CASRPPGTAYNEQFF.

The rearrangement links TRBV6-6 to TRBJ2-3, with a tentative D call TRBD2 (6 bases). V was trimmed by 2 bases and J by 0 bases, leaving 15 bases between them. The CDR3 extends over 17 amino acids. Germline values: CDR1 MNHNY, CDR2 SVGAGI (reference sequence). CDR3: CASSYNDRDFSTDTQYF. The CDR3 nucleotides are TGTGCCAGCAGTTACAACGATCGGGACTTTAGCACAGATACGCAGTATTTT.

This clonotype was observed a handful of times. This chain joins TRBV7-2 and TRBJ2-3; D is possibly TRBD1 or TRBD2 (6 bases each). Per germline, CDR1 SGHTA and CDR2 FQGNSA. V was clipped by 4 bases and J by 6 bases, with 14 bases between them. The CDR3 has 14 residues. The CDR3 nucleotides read TGTGCCAGCAGCTCAAGCCGGGGGCGTGATACGCAGTATTTT. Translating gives CASSSSRGRDTQYF.

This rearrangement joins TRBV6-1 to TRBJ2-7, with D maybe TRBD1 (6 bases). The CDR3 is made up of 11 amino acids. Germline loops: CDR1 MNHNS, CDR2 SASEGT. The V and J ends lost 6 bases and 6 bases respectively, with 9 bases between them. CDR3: CASRRGGEQYF. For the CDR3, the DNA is TGTGCCAGCAGGAGAGGGGGCGAGCAGTACTTC.

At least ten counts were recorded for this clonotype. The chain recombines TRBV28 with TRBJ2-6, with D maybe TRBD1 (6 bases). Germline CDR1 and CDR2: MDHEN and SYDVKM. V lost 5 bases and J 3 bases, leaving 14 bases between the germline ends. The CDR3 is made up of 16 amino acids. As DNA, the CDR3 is TGTGCCAGCAGTACTCTAGGGGGTAGTGGGGCCAACGTCCTGACTTTC. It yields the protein CASSTLGGSGANVLTF.

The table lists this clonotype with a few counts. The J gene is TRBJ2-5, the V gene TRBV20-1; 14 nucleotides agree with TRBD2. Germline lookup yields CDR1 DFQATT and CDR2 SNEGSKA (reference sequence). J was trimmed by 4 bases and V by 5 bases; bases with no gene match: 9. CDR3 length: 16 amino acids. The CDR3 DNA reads TGCAGTGCTCACCCCGGGACTAGCGGGAGTGCAGAGACCCAGTACTTC. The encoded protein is CSAHPGTSGSAETQYF.

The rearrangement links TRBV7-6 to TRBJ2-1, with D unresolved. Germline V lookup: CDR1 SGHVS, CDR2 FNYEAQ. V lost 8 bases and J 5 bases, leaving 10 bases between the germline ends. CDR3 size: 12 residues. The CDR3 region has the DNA TGTGCCAGCTCGAGGCTCGACAATGAGCAGTTCTTC. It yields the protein CASSRLDNEQFF.

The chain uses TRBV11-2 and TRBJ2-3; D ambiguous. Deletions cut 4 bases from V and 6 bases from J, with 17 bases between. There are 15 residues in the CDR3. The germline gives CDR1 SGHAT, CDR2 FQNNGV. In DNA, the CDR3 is TGTGCCAGCAGCTCAGACCCCTCTAGAGTGGATACGCAGTATTTT. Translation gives CASSSDPSRVDTQYF.

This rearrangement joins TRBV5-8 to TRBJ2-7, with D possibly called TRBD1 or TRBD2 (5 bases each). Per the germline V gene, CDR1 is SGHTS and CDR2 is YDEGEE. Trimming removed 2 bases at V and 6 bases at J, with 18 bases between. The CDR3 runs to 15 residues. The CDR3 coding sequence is TGTGCCAGCAGCTTTCGGACGGGGCCTCCCGCCGAGCAGTACTTC. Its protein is CASSFRTGPPAEQYF.

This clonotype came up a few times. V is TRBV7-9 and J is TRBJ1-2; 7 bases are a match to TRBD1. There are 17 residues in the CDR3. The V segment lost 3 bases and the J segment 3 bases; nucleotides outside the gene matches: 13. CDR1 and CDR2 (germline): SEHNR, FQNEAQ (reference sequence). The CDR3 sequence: CASSFPHRTGGYYGYTF. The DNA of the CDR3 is TGTGCCAGCAGCTTTCCCCACCGGACAGGCGGCTACTATGGCTACACCTTC.

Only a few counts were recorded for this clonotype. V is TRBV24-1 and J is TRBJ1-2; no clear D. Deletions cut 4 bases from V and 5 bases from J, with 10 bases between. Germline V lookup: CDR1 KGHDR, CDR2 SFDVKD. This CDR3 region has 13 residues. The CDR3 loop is CATSEDGPYGYTF. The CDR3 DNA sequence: TGTGCCACCAGTGAGGACGGCCCATATGGCTACACCTTC.

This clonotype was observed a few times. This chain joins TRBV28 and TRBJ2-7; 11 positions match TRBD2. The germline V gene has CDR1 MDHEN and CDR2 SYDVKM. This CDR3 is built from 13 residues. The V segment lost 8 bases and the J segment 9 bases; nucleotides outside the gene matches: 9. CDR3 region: CASATTSGAGQYV. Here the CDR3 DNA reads TGTGCCAGCGCAACGACTAGCGGGGCGGGGCAGTACGTC.

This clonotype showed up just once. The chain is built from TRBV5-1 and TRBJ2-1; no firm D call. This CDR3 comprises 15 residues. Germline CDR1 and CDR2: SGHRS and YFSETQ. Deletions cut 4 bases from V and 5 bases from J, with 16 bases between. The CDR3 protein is CASSETPSYDNEQFF. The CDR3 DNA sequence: TGCGCCAGCAGCGAGACTCCTTCGTATGACAATGAGCAGTTCTTC.

The CDR3 nucleotides are TGCAGTGCGTCGCAGCTCTATGGCTACACCTTC. It specifies CSASQLYGYTF. The chain carries TRBV20-1 and TRBJ1-2; D is ambiguous. The V gene lost 6 bases and the J gene lost 4 bases, with 9 bases spanning the gap. The germline V gene has CDR1 DFQATT and CDR2 SNEGSKA (reference sequence). The CDR3 totals 11 residues.